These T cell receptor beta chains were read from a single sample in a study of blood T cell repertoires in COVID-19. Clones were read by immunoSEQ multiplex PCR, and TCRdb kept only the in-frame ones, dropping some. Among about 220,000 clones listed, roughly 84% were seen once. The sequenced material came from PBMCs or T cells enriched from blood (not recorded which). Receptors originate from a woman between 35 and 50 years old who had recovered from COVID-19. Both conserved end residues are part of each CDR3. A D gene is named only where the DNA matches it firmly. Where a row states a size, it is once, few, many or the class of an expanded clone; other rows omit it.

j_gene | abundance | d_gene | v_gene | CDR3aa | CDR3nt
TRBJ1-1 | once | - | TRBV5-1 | CASSFGEVGTEAFF | TGCGCCAGCAGCTTTGGAGAGGTAGGCACTGAAGCTTTCTTT
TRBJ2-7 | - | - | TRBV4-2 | CASSLLSRTETYEQYF | TGTGCCAGCAGCCTCCTAAGTAGGACAGAAACCTACGAGCAGTACTTC
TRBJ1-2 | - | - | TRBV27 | CASGQGGGYTF | TGTGCCAGCGGTCAGGGTGGAGGCTACACCTTC
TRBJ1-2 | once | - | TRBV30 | CAWSVATGYGYTF | TGTGCCTGGAGTGTAGCTACAGGCTATGGCTACACCTTC
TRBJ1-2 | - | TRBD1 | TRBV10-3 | CAISGGQGTIYGYTF | TGTGCCATCAGTGGGGGACAGGGAACTATCTATGGCTACACCTTC
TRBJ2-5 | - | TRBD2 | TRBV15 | CATSRRLAGAQETQYF | TGTGCCACCAGCCGAAGACTAGCGGGGGCCCAAGAGACCCAGTACTTC
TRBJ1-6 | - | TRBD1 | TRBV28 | CASSPQGVDGSPLHF | TGTGCCAGCAGCCCACAGGGGGTTGATGGTTCACCCCTCCACTTT
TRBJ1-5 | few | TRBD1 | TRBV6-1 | CASSEGTAYSNQPQHF | TGTGCCAGCAGTGAGGGGACAGCCTATAGCAATCAGCCCCAGCATTTT
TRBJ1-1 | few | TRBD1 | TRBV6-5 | CASSLDRGTEAFF | TGTGCCAGCAGTCTGGACAGGGGGACTGAAGCTTTCTTT
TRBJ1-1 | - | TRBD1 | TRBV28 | CASRQDRGGTEAFF | TGTGCCAGCAGACAAGACAGGGGTGGCACTGAAGCTTTCTTT
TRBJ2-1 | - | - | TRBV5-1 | CASSLSSPYNEQFF | TGCGCCAGCAGCTTGAGTAGCCCCTACAATGAGCAGTTCTTC